This TCR beta chain was recorded in a study of blood T cell repertoires in COVID-19. Overall study: Samples taken during acute and convalescent COVID-19 were collected in the United States, Italy and Spain.

The table came from immunoSEQ multiplex PCR; TCRdb's copy has only in-frame clones and leaves some out. Among 380,000 or so clones listed, over 75% were seen once. Which cohort a participant joined came from the clinical history participants gave. V lost 1 base and J lost 6, with 9 bases in between. This CDR3 comprises 13 residues. Germline V gives CDR1 LNHDA, CDR2 SQIVND (reference sequence). The sequence was collected from a woman in her 30s with acute COVID-19. Sequencing was carried out using PBMCs or T cells enriched from blood (not recorded which). The gene calls are TRBV19 and TRBJ1-1; D is unclear. The CDR3 reads CASSIVGTSEAFF. The CDR3 nucleotides read TGTGCCAGTAGTATAGTCGGTACCTCTGAAGCTTTCTTT.